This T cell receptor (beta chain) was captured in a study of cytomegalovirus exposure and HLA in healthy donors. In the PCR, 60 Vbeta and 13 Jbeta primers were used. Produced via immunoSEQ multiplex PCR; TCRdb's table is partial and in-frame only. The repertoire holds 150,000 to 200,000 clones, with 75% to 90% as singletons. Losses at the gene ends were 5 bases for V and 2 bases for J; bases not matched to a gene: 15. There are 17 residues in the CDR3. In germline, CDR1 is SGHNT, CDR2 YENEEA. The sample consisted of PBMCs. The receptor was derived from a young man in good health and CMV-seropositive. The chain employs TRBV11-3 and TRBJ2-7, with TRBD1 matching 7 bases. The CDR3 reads CASSHSPTGVGTYEQYF. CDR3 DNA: TGTGCCAGCAGCCACTCTCCTACAGGGGTAGGTACCTACGAGCAGTACTTC.